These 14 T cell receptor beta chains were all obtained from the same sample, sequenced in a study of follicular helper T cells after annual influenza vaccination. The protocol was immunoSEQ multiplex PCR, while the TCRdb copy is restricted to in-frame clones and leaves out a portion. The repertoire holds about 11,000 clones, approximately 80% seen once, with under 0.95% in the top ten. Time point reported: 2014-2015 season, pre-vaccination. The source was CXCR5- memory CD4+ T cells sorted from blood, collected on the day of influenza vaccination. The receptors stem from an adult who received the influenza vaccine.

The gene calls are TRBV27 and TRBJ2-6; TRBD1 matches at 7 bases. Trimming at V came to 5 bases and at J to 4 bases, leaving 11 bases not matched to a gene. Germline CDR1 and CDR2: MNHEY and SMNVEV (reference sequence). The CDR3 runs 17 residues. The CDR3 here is CASSKLITGDGANVLTF. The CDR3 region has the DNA TGTGCCAGCAGTAAACTCATCACAGGGGACGGGGCCAACGTCCTGACTTTC. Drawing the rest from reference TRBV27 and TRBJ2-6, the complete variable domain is EAQVTQNPRYLITVTGKKLTVTCSQNMNHEYMSWYRQDPGLGLRQIYYSMNVEVTDKGDVPEGYKVSRKEKRNFPLILESPSPNQTSLYFCASSKLITGDGANVLTFGAGSRLTVL.

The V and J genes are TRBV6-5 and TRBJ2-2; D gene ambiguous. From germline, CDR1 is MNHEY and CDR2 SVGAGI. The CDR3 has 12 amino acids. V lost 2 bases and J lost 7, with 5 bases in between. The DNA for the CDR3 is TGTGCCAGCAGTTACCGCGGCGGGGAGCTGTTTTTT. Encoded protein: CASSYRGGELFF.

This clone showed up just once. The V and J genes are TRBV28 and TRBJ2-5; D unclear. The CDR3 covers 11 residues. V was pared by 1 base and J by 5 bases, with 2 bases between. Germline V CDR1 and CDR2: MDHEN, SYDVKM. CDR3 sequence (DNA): TGTGCCAGCAGTTTATATGAGACCCAGTACTTC. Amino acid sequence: CASSLYETQYF. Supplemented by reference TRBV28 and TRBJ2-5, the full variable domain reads DVKVTQSSRYLVKRTGEKVFLECVQDMDHENMFWYRQDPGLGLRLIYFSYDVKMKEKGDIPEGYSVSREKKERFSLILESASTNQTSMYLCASSLYETQYFGPGTRLLVL.

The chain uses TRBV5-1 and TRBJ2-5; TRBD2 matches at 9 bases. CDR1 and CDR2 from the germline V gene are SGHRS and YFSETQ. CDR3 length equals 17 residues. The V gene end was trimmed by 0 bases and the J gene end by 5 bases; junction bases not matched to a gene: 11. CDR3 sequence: CASSLEGGRAEQETQYF. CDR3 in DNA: TGCGCCAGCAGCTTGGAAGGCGGGAGGGCAGAGCAGGAGACCCAGTACTTC. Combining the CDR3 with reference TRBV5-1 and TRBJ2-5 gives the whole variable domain KAGVTQTPRYLIKTRGQQVTLSCSPISGHRSVSWYQQTPGQGLQFLFEYFSETQRNKGNFPGRFSGRQFSNSRSEMNVSTLELGDSALYLCASSLEGGRAEQETQYFGPGTRLLVL.

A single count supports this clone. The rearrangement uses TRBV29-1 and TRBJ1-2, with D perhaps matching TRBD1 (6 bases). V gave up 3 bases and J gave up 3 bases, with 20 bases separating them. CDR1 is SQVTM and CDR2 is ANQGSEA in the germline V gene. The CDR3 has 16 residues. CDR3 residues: CSVELGGGPSDYGYTF. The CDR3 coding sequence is TGCAGCGTTGAGCTAGGGGGGGGCCCTTCTGACTATGGCTACACCTTC.

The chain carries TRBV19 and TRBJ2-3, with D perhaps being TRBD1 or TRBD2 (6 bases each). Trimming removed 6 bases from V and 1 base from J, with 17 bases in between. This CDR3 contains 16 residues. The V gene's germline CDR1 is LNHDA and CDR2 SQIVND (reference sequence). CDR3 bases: TGTGCCAGTAGCATTAGGGGGGCTGGTCGCACAGATACGCAGTATTTT. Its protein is CASSIRGAGRTDTQYF. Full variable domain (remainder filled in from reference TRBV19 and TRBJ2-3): DGGITQSPKYLFRKEGQNVTLSCEQNLNHDAMYWYRQDPGQGLRLIYYSQIVNDFQKGDIAEGYSVSREKKESFPLTVTSAQKNPTAFYLCASSIRGAGRTDTQYFGPGTRLTVL.

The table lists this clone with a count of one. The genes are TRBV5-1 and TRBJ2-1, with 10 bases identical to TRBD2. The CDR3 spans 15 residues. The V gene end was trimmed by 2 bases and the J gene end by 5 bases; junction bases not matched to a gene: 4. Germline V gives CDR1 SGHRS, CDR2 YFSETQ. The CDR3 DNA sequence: TGCGCCAGCAGCTTCTTCAGCGGGAGGGACAATGAGCAGTTCTTC. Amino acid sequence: CASSFFSGRDNEQFF.

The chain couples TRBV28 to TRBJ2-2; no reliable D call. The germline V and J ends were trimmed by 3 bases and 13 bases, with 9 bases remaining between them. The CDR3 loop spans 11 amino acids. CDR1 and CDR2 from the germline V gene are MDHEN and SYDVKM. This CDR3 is CASSFGRGLFF. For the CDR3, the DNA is TGTGCCAGCAGTTTCGGACGAGGGCTGTTTTTT.

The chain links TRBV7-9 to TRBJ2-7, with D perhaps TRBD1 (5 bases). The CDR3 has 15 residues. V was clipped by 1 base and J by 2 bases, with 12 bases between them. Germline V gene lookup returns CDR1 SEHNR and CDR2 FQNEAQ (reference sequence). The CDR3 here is CASSLEAGKAYEQYF. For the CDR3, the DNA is TGTGCCAGCAGCTTAGAGGCAGGGAAGGCCTACGAGCAGTACTTC.

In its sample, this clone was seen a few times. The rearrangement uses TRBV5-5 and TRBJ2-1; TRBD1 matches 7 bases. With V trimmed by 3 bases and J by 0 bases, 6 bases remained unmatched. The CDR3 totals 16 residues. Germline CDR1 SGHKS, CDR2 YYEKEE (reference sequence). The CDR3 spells CASSSLTGSSYNEQFF. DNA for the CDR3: TGTGCCAGCAGCTCCCTGACAGGGAGCTCCTACAATGAGCAGTTCTTC.

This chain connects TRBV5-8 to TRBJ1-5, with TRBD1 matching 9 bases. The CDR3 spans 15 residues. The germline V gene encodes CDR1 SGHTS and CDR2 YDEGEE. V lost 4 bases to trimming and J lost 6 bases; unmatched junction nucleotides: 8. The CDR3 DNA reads TGTGCCAGCAGCCCCGGGACAGGGTCTTTTCAGCCCCAGCATTTT. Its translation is CASSPGTGSFQPQHF.

CDR3 sequence reads: CSAGEPEMQFF. In DNA, the CDR3 is TGCAGTGCTGGTGAACCCGAGATGCAGTTCTTC. The chain recombines TRBV20-1 with TRBJ2-1, with D unresolved. In germline, CDR1 is DFQATT, CDR2 SNEGSKA (reference sequence). The V gene lost 5 bases and the J gene lost 12 bases, with 14 bases spanning the gap. This CDR3 is 11 amino acids long.

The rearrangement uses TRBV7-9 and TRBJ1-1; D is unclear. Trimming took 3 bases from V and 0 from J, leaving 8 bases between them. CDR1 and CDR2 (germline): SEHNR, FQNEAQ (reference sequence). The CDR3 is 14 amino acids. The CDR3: CASSFTGVNTEAFF. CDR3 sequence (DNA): TGTGCCAGCAGCTTTACTGGGGTGAACACTGAAGCTTTCTTT.

Written as DNA, the CDR3 is TGTGCCAGCAGCGTCCTAGCGGGACGAGAGACCCAGTACTTC. Protein: CASSVLAGRETQYF. V and J are TRBV9 and TRBJ2-5; 9 nucleotides align to TRBD2. CDR1 and CDR2 (germline): SGDLS, YYNGEE. The CDR3 has 14 residues. V was clipped by 2 bases and J by 4 bases; unmatched bases: 3.